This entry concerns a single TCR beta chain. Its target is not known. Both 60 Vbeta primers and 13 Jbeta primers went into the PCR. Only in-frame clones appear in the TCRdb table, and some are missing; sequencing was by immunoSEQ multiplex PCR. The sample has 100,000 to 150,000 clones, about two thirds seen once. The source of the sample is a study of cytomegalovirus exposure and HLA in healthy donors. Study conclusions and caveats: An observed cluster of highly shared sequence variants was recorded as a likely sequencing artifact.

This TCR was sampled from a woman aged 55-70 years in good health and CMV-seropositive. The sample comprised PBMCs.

This chain's CDR3 is CASSYGREGTYEQYF. CDR3 in DNA: TGTGCCAGCAGTTACGGGAGGGAGGGGACCTACGAGCAGTACTTC. The V and J genes are TRBV6-5 and TRBJ2-7, with 7 bases that match TRBD2. The germline CDR1 and CDR2 sequences are MNHEY and SVGAGI. The CDR3 loop spans 15 amino acids. Trimming cost V 2 bases and J 2 bases; bases outside gene matches: 6.